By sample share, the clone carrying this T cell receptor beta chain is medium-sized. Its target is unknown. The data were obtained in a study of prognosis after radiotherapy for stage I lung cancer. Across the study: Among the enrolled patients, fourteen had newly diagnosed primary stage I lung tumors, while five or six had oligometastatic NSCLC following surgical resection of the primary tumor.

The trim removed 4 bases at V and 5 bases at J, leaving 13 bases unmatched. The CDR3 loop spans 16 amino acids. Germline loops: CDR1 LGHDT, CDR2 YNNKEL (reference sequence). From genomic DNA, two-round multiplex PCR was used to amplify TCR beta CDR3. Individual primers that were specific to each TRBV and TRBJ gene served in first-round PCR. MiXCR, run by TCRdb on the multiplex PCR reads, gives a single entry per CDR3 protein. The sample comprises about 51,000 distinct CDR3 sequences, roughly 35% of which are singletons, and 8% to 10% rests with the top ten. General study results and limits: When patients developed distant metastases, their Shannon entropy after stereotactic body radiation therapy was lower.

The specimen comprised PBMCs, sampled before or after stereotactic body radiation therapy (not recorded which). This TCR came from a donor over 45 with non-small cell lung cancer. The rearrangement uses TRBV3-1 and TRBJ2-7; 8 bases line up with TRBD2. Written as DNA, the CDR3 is TGTGCCAGCAGCCCGGCCCCCGGGACTAGTGTTGACGAGCAGTACTTC. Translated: CASSPAPGTSVDEQYF.